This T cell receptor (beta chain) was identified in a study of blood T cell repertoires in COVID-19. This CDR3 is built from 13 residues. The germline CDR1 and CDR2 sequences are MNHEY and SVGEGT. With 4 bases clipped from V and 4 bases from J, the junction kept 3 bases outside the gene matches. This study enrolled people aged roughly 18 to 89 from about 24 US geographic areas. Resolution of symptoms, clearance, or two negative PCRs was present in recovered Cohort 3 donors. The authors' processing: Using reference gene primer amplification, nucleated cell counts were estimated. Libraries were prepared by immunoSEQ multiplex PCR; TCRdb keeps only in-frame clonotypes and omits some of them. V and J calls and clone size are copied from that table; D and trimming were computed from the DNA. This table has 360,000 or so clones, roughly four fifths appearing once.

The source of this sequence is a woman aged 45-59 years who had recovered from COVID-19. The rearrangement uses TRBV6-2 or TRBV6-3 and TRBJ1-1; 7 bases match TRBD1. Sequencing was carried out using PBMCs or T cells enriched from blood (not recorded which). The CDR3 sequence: CASSSTGFTEAFF. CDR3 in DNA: TGTGCCAGCAGTTCGACAGGGTTCACTGAAGCTTTCTTT.